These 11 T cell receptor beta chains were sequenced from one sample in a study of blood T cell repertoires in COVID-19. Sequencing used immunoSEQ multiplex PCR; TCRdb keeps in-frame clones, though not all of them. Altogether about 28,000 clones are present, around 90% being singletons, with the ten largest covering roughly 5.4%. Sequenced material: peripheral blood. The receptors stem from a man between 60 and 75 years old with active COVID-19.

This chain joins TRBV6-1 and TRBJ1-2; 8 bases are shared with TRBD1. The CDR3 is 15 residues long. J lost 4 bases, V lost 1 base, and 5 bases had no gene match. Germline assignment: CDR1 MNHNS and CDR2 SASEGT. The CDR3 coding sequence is TGTGCCAGCAGTGAAGGGACAGGGAGAGCCTATGGCTACACCTTC. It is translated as CASSEGTGRAYGYTF.

CDR3 DNA: TGTGCCAGTAGTATCTCTTCTAACTATGGCTACACCTTC. Translated, it gives CASSISSNYGYTF. This sequence joins TRBV19 and TRBJ1-2; D gene unclear. The germline gives CDR1 LNHDA, CDR2 SQIVND (reference sequence). The CDR3 runs to 13 residues. Trimming removed 3 bases at V and 0 bases at J, with 5 bases between.

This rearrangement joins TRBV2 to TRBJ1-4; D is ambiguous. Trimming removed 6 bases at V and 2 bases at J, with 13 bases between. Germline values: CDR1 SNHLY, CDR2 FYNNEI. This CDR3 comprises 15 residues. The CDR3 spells CASRTWSFTNEKLFF. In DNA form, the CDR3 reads TGTGCCAGCAGGACCTGGAGTTTTACTAATGAAAAACTGTTTTTT. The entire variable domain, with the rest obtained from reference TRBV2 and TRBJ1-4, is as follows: EPEVTQTPSHQVTQMGQEVILRCVPISNHLYFYWYRQILGQKVEFLVSFYNNEISEKSEIFDDQFSVERPDGSNFTLKIRSTKLEDSAMYFCASRTWSFTNEKLFFGSGTQLSVL.

The CDR3 DNA sequence: TGTGCCAGCTCACCACCGCGGACAGGGTTGAAAGAAAAACTGTTTTTT. This translates into CASSPPRTGLKEKLFF. The chain uses TRBV18 and TRBJ1-4; 8 bases map to TRBD1. Looked up from germline, CDR1 is KGHSH and CDR2 is LQKENI. The CDR3 spans 16 residues. J lost 8 bases, V lost 0 bases, and 8 bases had no gene match.

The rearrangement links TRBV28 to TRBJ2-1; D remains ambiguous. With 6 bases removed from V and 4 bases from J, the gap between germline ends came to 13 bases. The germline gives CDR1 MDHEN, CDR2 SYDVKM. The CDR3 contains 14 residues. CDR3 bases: TGTGCCAGCAGCCCTATCCCGAATTACAATGAGCAGTTCTTC. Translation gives CASSPIPNYNEQFF.

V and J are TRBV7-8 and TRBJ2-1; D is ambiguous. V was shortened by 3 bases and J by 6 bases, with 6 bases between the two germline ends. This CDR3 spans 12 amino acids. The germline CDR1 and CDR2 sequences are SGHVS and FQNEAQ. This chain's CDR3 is CASSFQVNEQFF. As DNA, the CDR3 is TGTGCCAGCAGCTTTCAGGTCAATGAGCAGTTCTTC.

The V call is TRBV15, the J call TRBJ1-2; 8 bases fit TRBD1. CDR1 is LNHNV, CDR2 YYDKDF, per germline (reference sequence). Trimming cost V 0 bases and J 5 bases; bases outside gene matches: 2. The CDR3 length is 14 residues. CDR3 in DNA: TGTGCCACCAGCAGAGATAGGACAGGGTATGGCTACACCTTC. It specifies CATSRDRTGYGYTF.

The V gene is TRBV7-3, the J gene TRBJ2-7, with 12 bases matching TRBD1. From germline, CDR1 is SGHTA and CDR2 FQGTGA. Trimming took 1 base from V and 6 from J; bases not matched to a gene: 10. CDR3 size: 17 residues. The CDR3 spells CASSLMGPGQGASEQYF. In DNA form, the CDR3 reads TGTGCCAGCAGCTTAATGGGCCCGGGACAGGGGGCCTCCGAGCAGTACTTC.

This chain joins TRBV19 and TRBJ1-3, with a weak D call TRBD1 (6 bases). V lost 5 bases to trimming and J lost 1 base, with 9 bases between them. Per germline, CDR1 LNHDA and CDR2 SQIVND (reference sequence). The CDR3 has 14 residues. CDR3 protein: CASSFDRSGNTIYF. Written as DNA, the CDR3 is TGTGCCAGTAGTTTCGACAGGTCTGGAAACACCATATATTTT.

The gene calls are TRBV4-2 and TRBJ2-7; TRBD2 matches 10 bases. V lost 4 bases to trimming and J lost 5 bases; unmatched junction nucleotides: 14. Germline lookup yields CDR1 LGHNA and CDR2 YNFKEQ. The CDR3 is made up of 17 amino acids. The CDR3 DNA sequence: TGTGCCAGCAGCCCCACCGGCCGGGCTAGCGGGGGAAACGAGCAGTACTTC. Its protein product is CASSPTGRASGGNEQYF.

Here the CDR3 DNA reads TGTGCCAGTAGTTTACCGGGGAGCTCCTACAATGAGCAGTTCTTC. This encodes CASSLPGSSYNEQFF. V gene TRBV19 combines with J gene TRBJ2-1; tentatively, D is TRBD2 (5 bases). This CDR3 is built from 15 residues. The V gene lost 5 bases and the J gene lost 0 bases, with 11 bases spanning the gap. Per the germline V gene, CDR1 is LNHDA and CDR2 is SQIVND (reference sequence).